This TCR beta chain is from a study of CD8+ T cells in alopecia areata. The study, taken as a whole, reports: It was lesional scalp, especially alopecia totalis/universalis, that showed higher clonality than normal scalp. Shared TCR sequences were less clear between patients than in mice, possibly partly from HLA diversity. Scalp samples also yield sequences from resident alphabeta T cells of normal skin.

Worth noting for this clone: Antigen: not known.

Following RNA extraction, reverse transcription yielded cDNA that acted as the sequencing template. The data were produced by immunoSEQ multiplex PCR, yet TCRdb's version contains in-frame clones alone and is incomplete. The sample consists of about 200,000 clones, more than 55% of them appearing once. There are 13 residues in the CDR3. In germline, CDR1 is WNHNN, CDR2 SYGVQD (reference sequence). With 4 bases removed from V and 5 bases from J, the gap between germline ends came to 12 bases. This clonotype was sampled from a human donor in good health. This chain connects TRBV10-1 to TRBJ2-7, with no clear D. Sample: CD8+ T cells sorted from blood. The CDR3, as DNA: TGCGCCAGCAGTGGAGGATCTAACCACGAGCAGTACTTC. It codes for CASSGGSNHEQYF.